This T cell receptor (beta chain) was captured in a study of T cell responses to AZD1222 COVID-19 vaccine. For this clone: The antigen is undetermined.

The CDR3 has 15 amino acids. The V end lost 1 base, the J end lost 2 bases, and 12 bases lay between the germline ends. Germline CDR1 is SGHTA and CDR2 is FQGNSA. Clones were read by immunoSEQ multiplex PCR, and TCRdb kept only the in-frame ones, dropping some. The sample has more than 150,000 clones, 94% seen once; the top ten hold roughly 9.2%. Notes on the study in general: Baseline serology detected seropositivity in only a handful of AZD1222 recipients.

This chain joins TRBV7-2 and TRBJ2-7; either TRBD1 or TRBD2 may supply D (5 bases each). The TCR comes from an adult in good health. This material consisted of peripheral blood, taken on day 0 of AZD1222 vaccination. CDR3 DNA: TGTGCCAGCAGCTTAGGTCCGGGACGGGCCTACGAGCAGTACTTC. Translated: CASSLGPGRAYEQYF.